These T cell receptor beta chains were read from a single sample in a study of blood T cell repertoires in COVID-19. Some clones are missing from TCRdb's copy, which holds only in-frame ones; the method was immunoSEQ multiplex PCR. The sample lists a few hundred thousand clones, 70% to 85% seen once, with around 2.4% in the top ten. The specimen was peripheral blood. These receptors all come from a man between 40 and 49 years old who had recovered from COVID-19. The CDR3 runs from the conserved cysteine through the conserved F or W. Fields, in order: D gene, V gene, J gene, clone size, CDR3 DNA, CDR3 protein. A D gene is named only where the DNA matches it firmly. For some rows the clone size is stated as once, few or many, or as a class when expanded; others skip it.

d_gene: -; v_gene: TRBV7-9; j_gene: TRBJ1-3; abundance: -; CDR3nt: TGTGCCAGCGGCGAAGGGGCTGGAAACACCATATATTTT; CDR3aa: CASGEGAGNTIYF
d_gene: -; v_gene: TRBV6-4; j_gene: TRBJ2-1; abundance: -; CDR3nt: TGTGCCAGCCGTAGGGGGAATGAGCAGTTCTTC; CDR3aa: CASRRGNEQFF
d_gene: TRBD1; v_gene: TRBV12-5; j_gene: TRBJ2-7; abundance: -; CDR3nt: TGTGCTAGTGGCCGGGACAGGGTTCTGTACGAGCAGTACTTC; CDR3aa: CASGRDRVLYEQYF
d_gene: TRBD2; v_gene: TRBV9; j_gene: TRBJ2-7; abundance: -; CDR3nt: TGTGCCAGCAGCGTAGGGGGACTAGCGGGGTTCTACGAGCAGTACTTC; CDR3aa: CASSVGGLAGFYEQYF
d_gene: -; v_gene: TRBV7-8; j_gene: TRBJ1-2; abundance: -; CDR3nt: TGTGCCAGCAGCTTGAGGACTCCTGGGCGCTACACCTTC; CDR3aa: CASSLRTPGRYTF
d_gene: TRBD1; v_gene: TRBV3-1/TRBV3-2; j_gene: TRBJ1-1; abundance: few; CDR3nt: TGTGCCAGCAGCCAAGATGGAGGGGGCAGGACTGAAGCTTTCTTT; CDR3aa: CASSQDGGGRTEAFF
d_gene: -; v_gene: TRBV7-8; j_gene: TRBJ1-5; abundance: -; CDR3nt: TGTGCCAGCAGCTCAGACTGGAGGGGCAATCAGCCCCAGCATTTT; CDR3aa: CASSSDWRGNQPQHF
d_gene: -; v_gene: TRBV19; j_gene: TRBJ1-1; abundance: -; CDR3nt: TGTGCCAGTAGTATGGGGAGGAACACTGAAGCTTTCTTT; CDR3aa: CASSMGRNTEAFF
d_gene: TRBD1; v_gene: TRBV6-6; j_gene: TRBJ2-3; abundance: -; CDR3nt: TGTGCCAGCAGTCATCGCGGACAGGGCCCAGATACGCAGTATTTT; CDR3aa: CASSHRGQGPDTQYF
d_gene: -; v_gene: TRBV29-1; j_gene: TRBJ2-6; abundance: -; CDR3nt: TGCAGCGTGTTTACTTCTGGGGCCAACGTCCTGACTTTC; CDR3aa: CSVFTSGANVLTF
d_gene: -; v_gene: TRBV7-8; j_gene: TRBJ1-1; abundance: -; CDR3nt: TGTGCCAGCAGCACGGGGAGATTGAGCACTGAAGCTTTCTTT; CDR3aa: CASSTGRLSTEAFF
d_gene: -; v_gene: TRBV5-1; j_gene: TRBJ2-1; abundance: -; CDR3nt: TGCGCCAGCAGCATGAATAGCCCGAGGGATGAGCAGTTCTTC; CDR3aa: CASSMNSPRDEQFF
d_gene: TRBD1; v_gene: TRBV7-9; j_gene: TRBJ1-2; abundance: few; CDR3nt: TGTGCCATCGGGGACAGCCTCTATGGCTACACCTTC; CDR3aa: CAIGDSLYGYTF
d_gene: -; v_gene: TRBV3-1/TRBV3-2; j_gene: TRBJ1-1; abundance: few; CDR3nt: TGTGCCAGCAGCTGGGGACCCCAGGGGCCTGAAGCTTTCTTT; CDR3aa: CASSWGPQGPEAFF
d_gene: TRBD2; v_gene: TRBV3-1/TRBV3-2; j_gene: TRBJ2-3; abundance: -; CDR3nt: TGTGCCAGCAGCCAAGATAGGCCTAGCGGGGGGCTCGAGGATACGCAGTATTTT; CDR3aa: CASSQDRPSGGLEDTQYF
d_gene: TRBD1; v_gene: TRBV7-9; j_gene: TRBJ1-5; abundance: few; CDR3nt: TGTGCCAGCAGCAGTACAGGGGACAATCAGCCCCAGCATTTT; CDR3aa: CASSSTGDNQPQHF
d_gene: -; v_gene: TRBV7-2; j_gene: TRBJ1-2; abundance: -; CDR3nt: TGTGCCAGCAGCTTTGAACGTGAGGGCTACACCTTC; CDR3aa: CASSFEREGYTF
d_gene: TRBD1; v_gene: TRBV11-3; j_gene: TRBJ2-3; abundance: -; CDR3nt: TGTGCCAGCAGCCTAAGACAGGGGCTCACAGATACGCAGTATTTT; CDR3aa: CASSLRQGLTDTQYF
d_gene: -; v_gene: TRBV12-5; j_gene: TRBJ1-6; abundance: -; CDR3nt: TGTGCTAGTGGTTTGGGCCAGGGGAGCTCCTATAATTCACCCCTCCACTTT; CDR3aa: CASGLGQGSSYNSPLHF
d_gene: -; v_gene: TRBV5-1; j_gene: TRBJ2-3; abundance: -; CDR3nt: TGCGCCAGCAGCTTGGTGTCAGGAGGGAGAACAGATACGCAGTATTTT; CDR3aa: CASSLVSGGRTDTQYF
d_gene: -; v_gene: TRBV5-4; j_gene: TRBJ2-2; abundance: -; CDR3nt: TGTGCCAGCAGCTTGACGGGTTATGTTACCGGGGAGCTGTTTTTT; CDR3aa: CASSLTGYVTGELFF
d_gene: -; v_gene: TRBV6-5; j_gene: TRBJ1-5; abundance: -; CDR3nt: TGTGCCAGCAGTTACGGAGAGTATCAGCCCCAGCATTTT; CDR3aa: CASSYGEYQPQHF
d_gene: TRBD2; v_gene: TRBV6-4; j_gene: TRBJ2-7; abundance: -; CDR3nt: TGTGCCAGCAGGAGGGGACTAGCGCGCGACGAGCAGTACTTC; CDR3aa: CASRRGLARDEQYF
d_gene: -; v_gene: TRBV19; j_gene: TRBJ2-2; abundance: -; CDR3nt: TGTGCCAGTAGTAGGGGGGATTCGGACACCGGGGAGCTGTTTTTT; CDR3aa: CASSRGDSDTGELFF
d_gene: -; v_gene: TRBV5-1; j_gene: TRBJ2-4; abundance: -; CDR3nt: TGCGCCAGCAGACTGGACAGCAAAAACATTCAGTACTTC; CDR3aa: CASRLDSKNIQYF
d_gene: TRBD1; v_gene: TRBV5-1; j_gene: TRBJ1-5; abundance: -; CDR3nt: TGCGCCAGCAGCTTGGGGACAGGGTCGCCTCAGCCCCAGCATTTT; CDR3aa: CASSLGTGSPQPQHF
d_gene: -; v_gene: TRBV19; j_gene: TRBJ1-2; abundance: -; CDR3nt: TGTGCCAGTAGTAGGCCGAGGGGGGGGGATTGGACTAACTATGGCTACACCTTC; CDR3aa: CASSRPRGGDWTNYGYTF
d_gene: -; v_gene: TRBV7-2; j_gene: TRBJ2-1; abundance: -; CDR3nt: TGTGCCAGCAGCTTATACGGGAGAGGTGAGCAGTTCTTC; CDR3aa: CASSLYGRGEQFF
d_gene: -; v_gene: TRBV19; j_gene: TRBJ1-2; abundance: -; CDR3nt: TGTGCCAGTAGTATCGAGGCAGTCTCTGGCTACACCTTC; CDR3aa: CASSIEAVSGYTF